This T cell receptor (beta chain) was sequenced for a study of T cell therapy after organ transplantation. General study points: Both transferred clonotypes and endogenous ones absent from products apparently reconstituted.

A word on this clone: Its antigen is unknown.

Sequencing was performed with immunoSEQ multiplex PCR; in TCRdb, only in-frame clones are kept and a portion is missing. The profile covers around 50,000 clones, with 94% appearing a single time and 3.1% taken by the ten largest. The V segment lost 0 bases and the J segment 4 bases; nucleotides outside the gene matches: 14. The CDR3 has 17 amino acids. Germline CDR1 is GTSNPN and CDR2 is SVGIG (reference sequence). The sequence came from a human patient who had received a solid organ transplant and had CMV disease. Sequencing used CD8+ T cells from blood, obtained before autologous CMV-specific T cell therapy. V gene TRBV30 combines with J gene TRBJ1-2; 7 bases fit TRBD1. As DNA, the CDR3 is TGTGCCTGGAGTGTACTCCAAGGACAGGTCCGGGGCTATGGCTACACCTTC. Translating it yields CAWSVLQGQVRGYGYTF.